A selection of T cell receptor beta chains follows, all from one sample in a study of blood T cells in healthy people across ages. TCRdb analysed the 5' RACE reads with MiXCR anew, one entry per CDR3 protein. This table has 550,000 to 600,000 distinct CDR3 sequences, roughly 48% appearing once. The sample was blood. All receptors derive from a man older than 75 in good health. CDR3s include the opening cysteine and the closing phenylalanine or tryptophan. The D gene is left open where the match is weak. Size is omitted from some rows. Given values are once, few, many or a class for expanded clones.

>TRBV28|TRBJ2-7|TRBD1|NA
CASRPPTGHHEQYF
TGTGCCAGCAGGCCCCCGACAGGGCACCACGAGCAGTACTTC
>TRBV27|TRBJ2-1|NA|few
CASSLSRDEQFF
TGTGCCAGCAGTTTAAGCAGGGATGAGCAGTTCTTC
>TRBV28|TRBJ2-5|TRBD2|NA
CASSCTSGSPETQYF
TGTGCCAGCAGTTGTACTAGCGGGAGTCCAGAGACCCAGTACTTC
>TRBV15|TRBJ2-3|TRBD2|NA
CATSKGRERIDTQYF
TGTGCCACCAGCAAGGGGCGGGAGAGGATAGATACGCAGTATTTT
>TRBV4-2|TRBJ1-6|TRBD1|NA
CASSPTGTANSPLHF
TGTGCCAGCAGCCCCACCGGGACAGCAAATTCACCCCTCCACTTT
>TRBV10-3|TRBJ2-5|TRBD2|NA
CAISILAGGGETQYF
TGTGCCATCAGCATACTAGCGGGAGGGGGAGAGACCCAGTACTTC
>TRBV29-1|TRBJ2-5|TRBD2|NA
CSVEDRRGGLDEQYF
TGCAGCGTTGAAGATCGACGGGGGGGCCTCGATGAGCAGTACTTC
>TRBV6-5|TRBJ2-7|NA|NA
CASRMKRNYEQYF
TGTGCCAGCAGGATGAAGAGGAATTACGAGCAGTACTTC
>TRBV5-1|TRBJ2-7|TRBD1|NA
CASSLDGQGYEQYF
TGCGCCAGCAGCTTAGATGGACAGGGCTACGAGCAGTACTTC
>TRBV7-2|TRBJ2-3|NA|NA
CASSLGQNAQYF
TGTGCCAGCAGCTTAGGTCAGAATGCGCAGTATTTT
>TRBV6-5|TRBJ2-3|TRBD2|NA
CASSYGRGGPRRTDTQYF
TGTGCCAGCAGTTACGGGCGGGGGGGCCCCCGACGCACAGATACGCAGTATTTT
>TRBV29-1|TRBJ1-2|TRBD1|few
CSTQGAYGYTF
TGCAGCACCCAGGGGGCCTATGGCTACACCTTC
>TRBV12-3/TRBV12-4|TRBJ2-7|NA|few
CASSLIPYEQYF
TGTGCCAGCAGTTTAATTCCCTACGAGCAGTACTTC
>TRBV7-2|TRBJ1-2|NA|few
CASRPGEDYGYTF
TGTGCCAGCAGGCCCGGGGAGGACTATGGCTACACCTTC
>TRBV7-2|TRBJ2-1|NA|NA
CASGRGGAGNEQFF
TGTGCCAGCGGCCGAGGGGGTGCAGGCAATGAGCAGTTCTTC
>TRBV6-6|TRBJ2-1|TRBD1|NA
CASSYRDRSYNEQFF
TGTGCCAGCAGTTACCGGGACAGAAGCTACAATGAGCAGTTCTTC
>TRBV7-8|TRBJ1-1|TRBD1|few
CASSWDRDTEAFF
TGTGCCAGCAGTTGGGACAGGGACACTGAAGCTTTCTTT
>TRBV24-1|TRBJ2-1|TRBD2|NA
CATSEGTSFGEQFF
TGTGCCACCAGTGAGGGGACTAGCTTCGGTGAGCAGTTCTTC
>TRBV5-1|TRBJ1-2|TRBD1|NA
CASSFGDDRDRAYGYTF
TGCGCCAGCAGCTTCGGCGACGACCGGGACAGGGCGTATGGCTACACCTTC
>TRBV7-9|TRBJ2-1|NA|many
CASRGPGRLRNEQFF
TGTGCCAGCAGGGGGCCGGGTCGGCTACGCAATGAGCAGTTCTTC
>TRBV7-2|TRBJ1-1|TRBD1|few
CASSTSRDRGITEAFF
TGTGCCAGCAGCACTTCCCGGGACAGGGGGATAACTGAAGCTTTCTTT
>TRBV10-3|TRBJ1-1|NA|NA
CAIRKELGITSSEAFF
TGTGCCATCAGGAAGGAACTGGGCATCACGTCTTCTGAAGCTTTCTTT
>TRBV5-6|TRBJ1-1|NA|NA
CASSVDREAFF
TGTGCCAGCAGCGTGGACAGAGAAGCTTTCTTT
>TRBV7-9|TRBJ1-4|NA|few
CASRLDSNEKLFF
TGTGCCAGCAGGTTGGACAGTAATGAAAAACTGTTTTTT
>TRBV12-3/TRBV12-4|TRBJ1-5|NA|NA
CASSSRTPSNQPLHF
TGTGCCAGCAGCTCAAGGACTCCTAGCAATCAGCCCCTGCATTTT
>TRBV2|TRBJ2-1|TRBD2|few
CASSGGLAGGQAEQFF
TGTGCCAGCAGTGGGGGACTAGCGGGGGGGCAGGCTGAGCAGTTCTTC
>TRBV5-4|TRBJ1-1|NA|NA
CASSPRLDRGDTEAFF
TGTGCCAGCAGCCCGAGACTGGACCGAGGGGACACTGAAGCTTTCTTT
>TRBV7-2|TRBJ2-4|TRBD1|few
CASRMDRVERNIQYF
TGTGCCAGCAGGATGGACAGGGTGGAGAGAAACATTCAGTACTTC
>TRBV11-2|TRBJ2-5|NA|NA
CASSLGYYQETQYF
TGTGCCAGCAGCTTAGGGTATTACCAAGAGACCCAGTACTTC
>TRBV20-1|TRBJ1-5|TRBD1|NA
CSARALGQGAVGNQPQHF
TGCAGTGCTAGAGCCTTGGGACAGGGGGCTGTCGGCAATCAGCCCCAGCATTTT
>TRBV6-6|TRBJ1-6|NA|many
CASSYSARTNSPLHF
TGTGCCAGCAGTTACTCGGCTAGGACTAATTCACCCCTCCACTTT
>TRBV10-3|TRBJ2-7|NA|NA
CAISESTGLSYEQYF
TGTGCCATCAGTGAGTCGACAGGACTCTCCTACGAGCAGTACTTC
>TRBV9|TRBJ2-3|NA|NA
CASSVGGQGLGGREYF
TGTGCCAGCAGCGTAGGGGGACAAGGTTTAGGTGGTCGAGAGTATTTT
>TRBV6-2/TRBV6-3|TRBJ2-7|NA|NA
CASSRGSRGTYEQYF
TGTGCCAGCAGTCGCGGGTCAAGGGGGACCTACGAGCAGTACTTC
>TRBV5-1|TRBJ2-1|TRBD2|NA
CASSSRTGTSGGNEQFF
TGCGCCAGCAGCTCGCGGACCGGGACTAGCGGGGGCAATGAGCAGTTCTTC
>TRBV11-1|TRBJ2-7|TRBD1|few
CASSFSGTGTYEQYF
TGTGCCAGCAGCTTCTCCGGGACAGGCACCTACGAGCAGTACTTC
>TRBV7-9|TRBJ2-7|TRBD1|few
CASSLRTGPYEQYF
TGTGCCAGCAGCCTCAGGACAGGTCCCTACGAGCAGTACTTC
>TRBV20-1|TRBJ2-7|NA|NA
CSARGRSYYEQYF
TGCAGTGCTAGAGGCAGATCCTACTACGAGCAGTACTTC
>TRBV29-1|TRBJ2-1|NA|NA
CSVESNEVSYNEQFF
TGCAGCGTTGAGTCCAACGAGGTCTCCTACAATGAGCAGTTCTTC
>TRBV4-1|TRBJ2-7|NA|once
CASSQGTRGTYNEQYF
TGCGCCAGCAGCCAAGGCACCAGGGGAACCTACAATGAGCAGTACTTC
>TRBV5-1|TRBJ2-3|NA|NA
CASSGASTDTQYF
TGCGCCAGCAGCGGGGCTAGCACAGATACGCAGTATTTT
>TRBV20-1|TRBJ1-5|NA|NA
CSAGRGNQPQHF
TGCAGTGCCGGCCGGGGGAATCAGCCCCAGCATTTT
>TRBV10-3|TRBJ1-2|NA|few
CAISESPSYGYTF
TGTGCCATCAGTGAGTCGCCCTCCTATGGCTACACCTTC
>TRBV7-8|TRBJ1-2|TRBD1|NA
CASSIKRDRAIYGYTF
TGTGCCAGCAGCATAAAAAGGGACAGGGCCATCTATGGCTACACCTTC
>TRBV10-3|TRBJ1-2|TRBD1|NA
CAISETGDYGYTF
TGTGCCATCAGTGAGACAGGGGACTATGGCTACACCTTC
>TRBV24-1|TRBJ2-3|NA|NA
CATSDSPSGGDTQYF
TGTGCCACCAGTGATTCCCCCTCGGGGGGCGACACGCAGTATTTT
>TRBV7-2|TRBJ2-3|NA|NA
CASSPDRDVTSTDTQYF
TGTGCCAGCAGTCCCGACAGAGATGTAACTAGCACAGATACGCAGTATTTT
>TRBV20-1|TRBJ2-7|TRBD2|NA
CSASHERDPSYEQYF
TGCAGTGCTAGTCACGAGCGGGACCCCTCCTACGAGCAGTACTTC
>TRBV12-3/TRBV12-4|TRBJ2-5|TRBD2|NA
CASSPLAGGPLGRETQYF
TGTGCCAGCAGCCCCCTAGCGGGGGGGCCTCTTGGTAGAGAGACCCAGTACTTC
>TRBV6-4|TRBJ2-7|TRBD1|NA
CASSFEDRDYEQYF
TGTGCCAGCAGTTTTGAGGACAGGGACTACGAGCAGTACTTC
>TRBV4-3|TRBJ1-1|NA|NA
CASSQDQGRNTEAFF
TGCGCCAGCAGCCAAGATCAGGGAAGGAACACTGAAGCTTTCTTT